These 31 T cell receptor beta chains share one sample of origin, sequenced in a study of T cells in Graves' hyperthyroidism and ophthalmopathy. RNA transcripts were the template for amplifying TCR beta CDR3 regions. During a first-round RT-PCR of the TCR CDR3, the HTBI primer set was used. TCRdb re-analysed the multiplex PCR reads in MiXCR, keeping a single row per CDR3 protein. Found here are 350,000 to 400,000 distinct CDR3 sequences, more than 13% of them singletons; the top ten hold 32%. Sequencing was carried out using blood. The receptors were sampled from a woman in her thirties with Graves' hyperthyroidism.

The V and J genes are TRBV6-1 and TRBJ2-5, with D perhaps TRBD2 (5 bases). Germline CDR1 MNHNS, CDR2 SASEGT. The CDR3 is made up of 14 amino acids. Trimming pared 8 bases from V and 0 bases from J, leaving 13 bases between. The CDR3 region is CASQRRPYQETQYF. Written as DNA, the CDR3 is TGTGCCAGCCAGCGGCGGCCGTACCAAGAGACCCAGTACTTC.

This clonotype was picked up a small number of times. The chain combines TRBV27 with TRBJ2-5, with D possibly TRBD1 on 5 matching bases. CDR3 length equals 15 residues. V was trimmed by 5 bases and J by 5 bases, leaving 18 bases between them. Germline lookup yields CDR1 MNHEY and CDR2 SMNVEV (reference sequence). This CDR3 is CASSPRRQIIETQYF. The CDR3 DNA follows: TGTGCCAGCAGTCCCCGCCGACAGATAATCGAGACCCAGTACTTC.

Many counts were recorded for this clonotype. J is TRBJ1-2 and V is TRBV6-1, with D perhaps TRBD1 (5 bases). Germline CDR1 MNHNS, CDR2 SASEGT. The CDR3 covers 14 residues. The germline V and J ends were trimmed by 5 bases and 3 bases, with 13 bases remaining between them. The CDR3 DNA sequence: TGTGCCAGCAGTATCACAGGAGTGGACTATGGCTACACCTTC. Amino acid sequence: CASSITGVDYGYTF.

The table lists this clonotype with many counts. The genes are TRBV11-2 and TRBJ2-7; 11 bases agree with TRBD2. The CDR3 is 16 amino acids. The V and J ends lost 3 bases and 4 bases, in that order; junction bases with no gene match: 8. Germline V CDR1 and CDR2: SGHAT, FQNNGV. This chain's CDR3 is CASSLMGTSGFYEQYF. The CDR3 DNA follows: TGTGCCAGCAGCTTGATGGGGACTAGCGGCTTTTACGAGCAGTACTTC.

In this sample, this clonotype turned up many times. The chain links TRBV6-6 to TRBJ2-1; 11 nucleotides line up with TRBD2. Germline loops: CDR1 MNHNY, CDR2 SVGAGI (reference sequence). The CDR3 has 18 residues. J was trimmed by 1 base and V by 0 bases; bases with no gene match: 5. The CDR3 is CASSYSGLAGGSYNEQFF. Here the CDR3 DNA reads TGTGCCAGCAGTTACTCGGGCCTAGCGGGAGGTTCCTACAATGAGCAGTTCTTC.

This chain uses TRBV7-2 with TRBJ1-6; the D gene is possibly TRBD1 (5 bases). V lost 7 bases and J 9 bases, leaving 19 bases between the germline ends. This CDR3 comprises 15 residues. Germline CDR1 SGHTA, CDR2 FQGNSA. This CDR3 reads CASTPGAGLSSPLHF. The CDR3 nucleotides read TGTGCCAGCACCCCTGGGGCAGGGTTATCTTCACCCCTCCACTTT.

The chain links TRBV9 to TRBJ2-1, with 11 positions matching TRBD2. Looked up from germline, CDR1 is SGDLS and CDR2 is YYNGEE. This CDR3 has 22 residues. The V and J ends lost 4 bases and 0 bases, in that order; junction bases with no gene match: 21. The CDR3 is CASSNQHRIAGGDRSSYNEQFF. In nucleotides, the CDR3 is TGTGCCAGCAGCAATCAACACAGGATAGCGGGAGGGGACAGAAGCTCCTACAATGAGCAGTTCTTC.

The gene calls are TRBV11-2 and TRBJ2-7, with TRBD2 identical over 12 bases. CDR3 length: 15 residues. Per germline, CDR1 SGHAT and CDR2 FQNNGV. Losses at the gene ends were 2 bases for V and 5 bases for J; bases not matched to a gene: 4. The CDR3 spells CASSLQLAGGNEQYF. The CDR3 DNA reads as TGTGCCAGCAGCTTACAACTAGCGGGAGGAAACGAGCAGTACTTC.

Ten or more counts support this clonotype. J is TRBJ1-2 and V is TRBV5-1, with 8 bases fitting TRBD1. V dropped 5 bases and J dropped 2; count of bases not matched to a gene: 11. Per the germline V gene, CDR1 is SGHRS and CDR2 is YFSETQ. The CDR3 runs 16 residues. The CDR3 nucleotides are TGCGCCAGCAGTCCCACCCAGGGGGCGATCAACTATGGCTACACCTTC. This codes for CASSPTQGAINYGYTF.

The sample holds a few counts of this clonotype. This sequence joins TRBV5-1 and TRBJ2-1; the match to TRBD1 covers 7 bases. The CDR3 totals 15 residues. Germline V gene lookup returns CDR1 SGHRS and CDR2 YFSETQ. The trim removed 0 bases at V and 6 bases at J, leaving 6 bases unmatched. Here the CDR3 DNA reads TGCGCCAGCAGCTTGGAAGGGACAGCCATCAATGAGCAGTTCTTC. Translation: CASSLEGTAINEQFF.

The J gene is TRBJ2-7, the V gene TRBV7-9; TRBD2 might be the D (5 bases). V lost 5 bases, J lost 3 bases, and 20 bases lay in between. CDR3 length: 16 amino acids. Germline CDR1 and CDR2: SEHNR and FQNEAQ (reference sequence). CDR3 DNA: TGTGCCAGCAGCCCATATCAAGTCGAGGGCGACTACGAGCAGTACTTC. This sequence encodes CASSPYQVEGDYEQYF.

The V call is TRBV19, the J call TRBJ2-1; 7 bases agree with TRBD1. V shed 9 bases, J shed 0 bases, and the junction held 5 bases outside the gene matches. This CDR3 region has 14 residues. Germline assignment: CDR1 LNHDA and CDR2 SQIVND (reference sequence). As DNA, the CDR3 is TGTGCCAGCAACCGGGACAGCTCCTACAATGAGCAGTTCTTC. Translation gives CASNRDSSYNEQFF.

On this clonotype: With a much larger clone just one base away, this may be a read error. The gene calls are TRBV7-8 and TRBJ2-7; tentative D call: TRBD1 (6 bases). CDR1 is SGHVS and CDR2 is FQNEAQ in the germline V gene. This CDR3 region has 15 residues. Trimming took off 1 base at V and 3 bases at J, with 13 bases between the two ends. The CDR3 bases are TGTGCCAGCAGCTTAGGCCGGGACACCAGCTACGAGCAGTACTTC. Its translation is CASSLGRDTSYEQYF. The full variable domain, its missing parts supplied by reference TRBV7-8 and TRBJ2-7, is GAGVSQSPRYKVAKRGQDVALRCDPISGHVSLFWYQQALGQGPEFLTYFQNEAQLDKSGLPSDRFFAERPEGSVSTLKIQRTQQEDSAVYLCASSLGRDTSYEQYFGPGTRLTVT.

The chain has TRBV6-4 and TRBJ1-2; TRBD1 aligns across 9 bases. This CDR3 has 16 residues. Germline V gene lookup returns CDR1 MRHNA and CDR2 SNTAGT. With V trimmed by 5 bases and J by 3 bases, 10 bases remained unmatched. DNA of the CDR3: TGTGCCAGCAGTTTACATTCGGGACAGGGCGACTATGGCTACACCTTC. This sequence encodes CASSLHSGQGDYGYTF.

This clonotype was seen repeatedly, ten times or more. The gene calls are TRBV2 and TRBJ2-2, with D unresolved. The germline V gene encodes CDR1 SNHLY and CDR2 FYNNEI. This CDR3 has 14 residues. Trimming removed 7 bases from V and 0 bases from J, with 9 bases in between. CDR3 region: CASIAESNTGELFF. CDR3 DNA sequence: TGTGCCAGCATTGCGGAGTCGAACACCGGGGAGCTGTTTTTT.

This clonotype was detected a few times. The chain links TRBV3-1 to TRBJ2-3, with 7 bases that match TRBD2. CDR3 size: 17 residues. The V and J ends lost 0 bases and 8 bases, in that order; junction bases with no gene match: 14. Germline V gives CDR1 LGHDT, CDR2 YNNKEL (reference sequence). The CDR3 loop reads CASSQEGEGVKRSTQYF. CDR3 nucleotides: TGTGCCAGCAGCCAAGAGGGGGAGGGAGTTAAAAGGAGTACGCAGTATTTT.

This clonotype was seen many times. The CDR3 is CASSLDSREFVHTEAFF. CDR3 sequence (DNA): TGCGCCAGCAGCTTGGACTCCAGGGAGTTCGTTCACACTGAAGCTTTCTTT. The chain couples TRBV5-1 to TRBJ1-1; D perhaps matches TRBD1 (5 bases). The CDR3 sequence is 17 residues long. Trimming stripped 0 bases from V and 3 bases from J, with 18 bases between. Germline values: CDR1 SGHRS, CDR2 YFSETQ.

This clonotype has just a few counts. V and J are TRBV12-3 or TRBV12-4 and TRBJ1-4; 7 nucleotides match TRBD1. This CDR3 spans 15 amino acids. Trimming removed 4 bases from V and 5 bases from J; junction bases left unmatched: 7. CDR3 amino acids: CASSSRDRPNEKLFF. In nucleotides, the CDR3 is TGTGCCAGCAGTTCGAGGGACAGACCGAATGAAAAACTGTTTTTT.

This clonotype was seen ten or more times. CDR3 loop: CASSQGENIQYF. In DNA, the CDR3 is TGTGCCAGCAGCCAAGGGGAGAACATTCAGTACTTC. The rearrangement joins TRBV3-1 to TRBJ2-4; weak D call: TRBD2 (5 bases). V dropped 1 base and J dropped 7 bases, with 5 bases sitting between them. CDR1 and CDR2 (germline): LGHDT, YNNKEL (reference sequence). The CDR3 contains 12 residues. Full variable domain (missing parts from reference TRBV3-1 and TRBJ2-4): DTAVSQTPKYLVTQMGNDKSIKCEQNLGHDTMYWYKQDSKKFLKIMFSYNNKELIINETVPNRFSPKSPDKAHLNLHINSLELGDSAVYFCASSQGENIQYFGAGTRLSVL.

This clonotype has a count of ten or more. This sequence joins TRBV2 and TRBJ1-1, with 7 bases fitting TRBD1. Trimming took 8 bases from V and 6 from J; bases not matched to a gene: 12. This CDR3 is 14 amino acids long. The germline CDR1 and CDR2 sequences are SNHLY and FYNNEI. In DNA form, the CDR3 reads TGTGCCAGCGCCCGGACGGGACAGCTCCCTGAAGCTTTCTTT. Its protein is CASARTGQLPEAFF.

At least ten counts were recorded for this clonotype. The chain carries TRBV7-9 and TRBJ2-7; maybe TRBD1 (6 bases). The CDR3 extends over 15 amino acids. Germline values: CDR1 SEHNR, CDR2 FQNEAQ (reference sequence). V shed 1 base and J shed 2 bases, with 12 bases lying between them. CDR3 nucleotides: TGTGCCAGCAGCTTAGGAGAGACAGGTACCTACGAGCAGTACTTC. Residues: CASSLGETGTYEQYF.

Many counts were recorded for this clonotype. This chain joins TRBV12-3 or TRBV12-4 and TRBJ2-3, with D hard to call. Deletions cut 7 bases from V and 5 bases from J, with 10 bases between. The CDR3 loop spans 12 amino acids. In DNA, the CDR3 is TGTGCCAGCAACAGAGTGGGAGATACGCAGTATTTT. Its protein is CASNRVGDTQYF.

The chain joins TRBV20-1 to TRBJ2-1, with 10 bases identical to TRBD2. The CDR3 spans 14 residues. V lost 6 bases to trimming and J lost 7 bases; unmatched junction nucleotides: 9. Per germline, CDR1 DFQATT and CDR2 SNEGSKA (reference sequence). The CDR3 nucleotides read TGCAGTGCGCATACTAGCGGGATTGGTAATGAGCAGTTCTTC. Its translation: CSAHTSGIGNEQFF.

This clonotype was recorded a few times. V gene TRBV6-1 combines with J gene TRBJ2-6; D may be TRBD1 (6 bases). V lost 4 bases, J lost 5 bases, and 12 bases lay in between. The CDR3 contains 15 residues. Germline CDR1 and CDR2: MNHNS and SASEGT. In nucleotides, the CDR3 is TGTGCCAGCAGTGCCAACAGGGCTAGGGCCAACGTCCTGACTTTC. Translation: CASSANRARANVLTF.

In its sample, this clonotype was seen many times. The chain carries TRBV18 and TRBJ2-7; D might be TRBD2 (6 bases). The CDR3 is 16 amino acids. CDR1 is KGHSH, CDR2 LQKENI, per germline. Deletions cut 2 bases from V and 4 bases from J, with 18 bases between. The CDR3 loop is CASSPTRVAVGYEQYF. The CDR3 region has the DNA TGTGCCAGCTCACCAACCCGGGTAGCGGTAGGATACGAGCAGTACTTC.

V is TRBV18 and J is TRBJ2-2, with TRBD1 matching over 7 bases. From germline, CDR1 is KGHSH and CDR2 LQKENI. V was pared by 8 bases and J by 1 base, with 4 bases of the junction left unmatched. This CDR3 spans 14 amino acids. CDR3 nucleotides: TGTGCCAGCGGGACAGCCTTGAACACCGGGGAGCTGTTTTTT. Protein sequence: CASGTALNTGELFF.

The chain links TRBV3-1 to TRBJ2-3; D is perhaps TRBD2 (5 bases). The germline V gene encodes CDR1 LGHDT and CDR2 YNNKEL (reference sequence). CDR3 length: 13 residues. The ends were cut back, 1 base at V and 10 bases at J, with 12 bases in the middle. The CDR3 DNA sequence: TGTGCCAGCAGCCAAGGAGGCGGGCACCCGCAGTATTTT. Translated: CASSQGGGHPQYF.

CDR3 bases: TGTGCCAGCAGTGAATTCACAAGCTCCTACAATGAGCAGTTCTTC. Its translation: CASSEFTSSYNEQFF. The chain uses TRBV6-1 and TRBJ2-1, with D uncertain. With 2 bases removed from V and 0 bases from J, the gap between germline ends came to 8 bases. The CDR3 is 15 amino acids. Germline V gene data show CDR1 as MNHNS and CDR2 as SASEGT.

This clonotype was recorded many times. The chain carries TRBV20-1 and TRBJ1-4; TRBD1 might be the D (5 bases). The germline CDR1 and CDR2 sequences are DFQATT and SNEGSKA (reference sequence). The CDR3 loop spans 14 amino acids. Trimming cost V 0 bases and J 10 bases, with 15 bases left between them. The CDR3 reads CSARDAGEGVKLFF. The DNA for the CDR3 is TGCAGTGCTAGAGATGCGGGGGAAGGGGTAAAACTGTTTTTT.

This clonotype was seen at least ten times. CDR3 in amino acids: CASSTTGWDVSYEQYF. In DNA form, the CDR3 reads TGTGCCAGCAGTACAACAGGGTGGGATGTCTCCTACGAGCAGTACTTC. The V gene is TRBV28, the J gene TRBJ2-7; the D gene is possibly TRBD1 (6 bases). This CDR3 comprises 16 residues. Between the trimmed V and J ends, which lost 5 bases and 0 bases, there was a span of 17 bases. Germline CDR1 and CDR2: MDHEN and SYDVKM.

The CDR3 DNA is TGTGCCAGCAGCTTAATAGCGGGAGTCTACAATGAGCAGTTCTTC. Protein product: CASSLIAGVYNEQFF. The chain carries TRBV7-3 and TRBJ2-1; 9 nucleotides align to TRBD2. The germline V gene has CDR1 SGHTA and CDR2 FQGTGA. This CDR3 spans 15 amino acids. Trimming at V came to 1 base and at J to 3 bases, leaving 1 base not matched to a gene.